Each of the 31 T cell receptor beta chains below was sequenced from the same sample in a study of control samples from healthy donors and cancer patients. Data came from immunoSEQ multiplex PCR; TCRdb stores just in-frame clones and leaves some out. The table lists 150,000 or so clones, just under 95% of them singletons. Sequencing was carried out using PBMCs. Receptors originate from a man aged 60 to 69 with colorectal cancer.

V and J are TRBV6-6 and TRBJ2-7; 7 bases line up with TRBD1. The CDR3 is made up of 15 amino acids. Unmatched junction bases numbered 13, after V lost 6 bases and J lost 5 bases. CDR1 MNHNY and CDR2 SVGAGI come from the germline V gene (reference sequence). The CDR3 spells CASSPDRENRHEQYF. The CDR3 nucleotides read TGTGCCAGCAGCCCTGACAGGGAAAATCGGCACGAGCAGTACTTC.

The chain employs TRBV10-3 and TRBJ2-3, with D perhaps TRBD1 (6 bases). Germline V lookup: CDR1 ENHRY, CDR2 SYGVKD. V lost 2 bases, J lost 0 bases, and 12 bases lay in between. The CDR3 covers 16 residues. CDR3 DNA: TGTGCCATCAGTGAGATTTCAGGGGACAGCACAGATACGCAGTATTTT. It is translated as CAISEISGDSTDTQYF.

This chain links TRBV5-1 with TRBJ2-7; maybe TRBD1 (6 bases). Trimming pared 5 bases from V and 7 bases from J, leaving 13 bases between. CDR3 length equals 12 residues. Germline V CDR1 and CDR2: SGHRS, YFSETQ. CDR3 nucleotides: TGCGCCAGCAGGAGGGGGTTCCTTGAGCAGTACTTC. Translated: CASRRGFLEQYF.

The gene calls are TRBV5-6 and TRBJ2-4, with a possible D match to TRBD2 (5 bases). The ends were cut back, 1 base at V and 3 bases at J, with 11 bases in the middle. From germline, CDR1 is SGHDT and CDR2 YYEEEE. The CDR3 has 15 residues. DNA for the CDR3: TGTGCCAGCAGCTTGATTACGGGGAGCAAAAACATTCAGTACTTC. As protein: CASSLITGSKNIQYF.

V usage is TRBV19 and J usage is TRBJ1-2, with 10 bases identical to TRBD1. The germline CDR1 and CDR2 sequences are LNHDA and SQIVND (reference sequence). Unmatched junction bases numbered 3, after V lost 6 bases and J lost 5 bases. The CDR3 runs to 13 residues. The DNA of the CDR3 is TGTGCCAGTAGCCCGGGACAGGGGTATGGCTACACCTTC. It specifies CASSPGQGYGYTF.

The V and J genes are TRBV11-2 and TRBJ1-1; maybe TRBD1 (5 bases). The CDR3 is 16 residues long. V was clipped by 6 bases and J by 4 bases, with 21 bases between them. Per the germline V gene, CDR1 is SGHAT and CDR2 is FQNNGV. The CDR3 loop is CASSPGLREGGTEAFF. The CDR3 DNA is TGTGCCAGCAGTCCAGGGCTGAGGGAGGGAGGCACTGAAGCTTTCTTT.

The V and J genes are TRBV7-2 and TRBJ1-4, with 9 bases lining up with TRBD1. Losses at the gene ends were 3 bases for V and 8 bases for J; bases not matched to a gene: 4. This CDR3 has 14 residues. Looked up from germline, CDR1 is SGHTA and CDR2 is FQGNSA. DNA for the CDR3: TGTGCCAGCAGCTTCGACAGGGGGAGAGAAAAACTGTTTTTT. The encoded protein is CASSFDRGREKLFF.

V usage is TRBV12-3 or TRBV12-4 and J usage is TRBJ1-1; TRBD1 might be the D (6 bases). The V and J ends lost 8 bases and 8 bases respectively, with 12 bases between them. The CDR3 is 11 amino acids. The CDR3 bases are TGTGCCAGCGGGTTCGGGACAGAAGCTTTCTTT. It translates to CASGFGTEAFF.

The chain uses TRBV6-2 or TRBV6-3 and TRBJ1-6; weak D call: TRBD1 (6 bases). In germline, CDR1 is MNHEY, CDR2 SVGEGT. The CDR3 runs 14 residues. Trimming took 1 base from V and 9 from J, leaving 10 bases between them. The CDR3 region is CASSYLQGTSPLHF. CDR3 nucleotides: TGTGCCAGCAGTTACTTGCAGGGGACTTCACCCCTCCACTTT.

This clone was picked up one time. As DNA, the CDR3 is TGTGCCATCAACCGACAGGGCAATGAGCAGTTCTTC. This sequence encodes CAINRQGNEQFF. The chain has TRBV10-3 and TRBJ2-1; 7 bases map to TRBD1. V trimming: 7 bases; J trimming: 6 bases; junction bases outside the gene matches: 3. Germline V gene data show CDR1 as ENHRY and CDR2 as SYGVKD. This CDR3 region has 12 residues.

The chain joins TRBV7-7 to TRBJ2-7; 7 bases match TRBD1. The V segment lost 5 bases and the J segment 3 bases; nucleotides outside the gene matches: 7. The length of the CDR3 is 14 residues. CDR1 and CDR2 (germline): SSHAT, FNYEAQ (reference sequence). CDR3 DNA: TGTGCCAGCAGCCCTTCGGGACAGAGCTACGAGCAGTACTTC. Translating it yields CASSPSGQSYEQYF.

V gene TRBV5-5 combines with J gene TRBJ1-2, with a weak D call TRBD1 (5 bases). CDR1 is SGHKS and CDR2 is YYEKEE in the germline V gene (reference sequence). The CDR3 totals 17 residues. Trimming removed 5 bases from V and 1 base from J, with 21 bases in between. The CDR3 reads CASRVRDRDSDNYGYTF. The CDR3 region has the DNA TGTGCCAGCAGGGTAAGGGACCGCGACTCCGATAACTATGGCTACACCTTC.

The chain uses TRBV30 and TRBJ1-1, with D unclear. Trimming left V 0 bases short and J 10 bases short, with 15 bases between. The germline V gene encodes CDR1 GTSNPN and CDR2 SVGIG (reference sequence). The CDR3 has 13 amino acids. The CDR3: CAWSVGQVRGAFF. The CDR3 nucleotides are TGTGCCTGGAGTGTGGGCCAGGTGCGTGGAGCTTTCTTT.

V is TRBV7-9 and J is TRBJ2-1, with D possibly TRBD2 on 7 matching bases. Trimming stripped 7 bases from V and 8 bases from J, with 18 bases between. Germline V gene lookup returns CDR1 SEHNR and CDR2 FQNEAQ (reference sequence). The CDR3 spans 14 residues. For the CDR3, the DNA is TGTGCCAGCAAATACGGGGGGCCTGACGATGAGCAGTTCTTC. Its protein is CASKYGGPDDEQFF.

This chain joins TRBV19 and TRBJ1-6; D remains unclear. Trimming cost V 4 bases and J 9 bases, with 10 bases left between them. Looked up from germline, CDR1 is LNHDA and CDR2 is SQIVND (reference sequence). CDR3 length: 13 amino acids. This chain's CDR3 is CASSRAGGSPLHF. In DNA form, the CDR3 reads TGTGCCAGTAGTAGAGCAGGAGGTTCACCCCTCCACTTT.

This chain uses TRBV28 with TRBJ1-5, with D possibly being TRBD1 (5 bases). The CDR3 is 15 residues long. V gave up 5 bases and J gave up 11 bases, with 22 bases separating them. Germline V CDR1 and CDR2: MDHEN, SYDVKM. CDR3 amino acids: CASSPPTGTGRTQHF. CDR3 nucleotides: TGTGCCAGCAGTCCTCCAACCGGGACGGGGAGGACCCAGCATTTT.

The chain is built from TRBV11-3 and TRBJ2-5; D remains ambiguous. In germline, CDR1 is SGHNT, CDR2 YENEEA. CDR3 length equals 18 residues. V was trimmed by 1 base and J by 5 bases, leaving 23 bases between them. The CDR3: CASSLGYSQGPELETQYF. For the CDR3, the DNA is TGTGCCAGCAGCTTAGGGTACTCCCAAGGGCCCGAGCTGGAGACCCAGTACTTC.

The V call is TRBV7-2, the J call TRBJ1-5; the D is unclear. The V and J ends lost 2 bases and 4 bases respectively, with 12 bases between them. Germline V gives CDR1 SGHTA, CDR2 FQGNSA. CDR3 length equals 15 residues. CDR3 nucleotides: TGTGCCAGCAGCTTAAAGGCGGGGTCTAATCAGCCCCAGCATTTT. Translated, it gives CASSLKAGSNQPQHF.

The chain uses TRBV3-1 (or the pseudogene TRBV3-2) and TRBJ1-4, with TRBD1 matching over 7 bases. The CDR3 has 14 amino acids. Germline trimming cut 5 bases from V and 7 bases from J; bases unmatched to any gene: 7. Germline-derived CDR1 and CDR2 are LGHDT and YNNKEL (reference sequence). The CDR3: CASSSQGSGEKLFF. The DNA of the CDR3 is TGTGCCAGCAGCTCACAGGGGTCTGGTGAAAAACTGTTTTTT.

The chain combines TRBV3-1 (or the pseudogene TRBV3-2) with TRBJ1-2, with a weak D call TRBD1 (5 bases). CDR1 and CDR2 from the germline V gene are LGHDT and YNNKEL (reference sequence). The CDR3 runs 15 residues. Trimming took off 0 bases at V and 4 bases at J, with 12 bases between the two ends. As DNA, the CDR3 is TGTGCCAGCAGCCAAGACAGGGCCCCCTCCTATGGCTACACCTTC. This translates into CASSQDRAPSYGYTF.

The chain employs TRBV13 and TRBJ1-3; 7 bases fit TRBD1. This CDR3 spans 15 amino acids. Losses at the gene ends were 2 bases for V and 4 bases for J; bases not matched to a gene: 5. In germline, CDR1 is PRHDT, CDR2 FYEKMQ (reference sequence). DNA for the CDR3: TGTGCCAGCAGCTTATTCACAGGGGACGGAAACACCATATATTTT. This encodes CASSLFTGDGNTIYF.

The CDR3 loop is CAVTGNYGYTF. Written as DNA, the CDR3 is TGTGCCGTAACAGGGAACTATGGCTACACCTTC. This chain joins TRBV28 and TRBJ1-2, with TRBD1 as a possible D gene (6 bases). V was trimmed by 11 bases and J by 2 bases, leaving 9 bases between them. Germline assignment: CDR1 MDHEN and CDR2 SYDVKM. CDR3 size: 11 residues.

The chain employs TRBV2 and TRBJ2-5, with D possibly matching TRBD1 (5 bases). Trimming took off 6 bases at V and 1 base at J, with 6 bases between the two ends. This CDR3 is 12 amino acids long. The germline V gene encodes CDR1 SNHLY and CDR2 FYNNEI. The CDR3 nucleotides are TGTGCCAGCAGGGGGCCCCAAGAGACCCAGTACTTC. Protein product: CASRGPQETQYF. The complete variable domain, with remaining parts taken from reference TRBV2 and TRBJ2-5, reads EPEVTQTPSHQVTQMGQEVILRCVPISNHLYFYWYRQILGQKVEFLVSFYNNEISEKSEIFDDQFSVERPDGSNFTLKIRSTKLEDSAMYFCASRGPQETQYFGPGTRLLVL.

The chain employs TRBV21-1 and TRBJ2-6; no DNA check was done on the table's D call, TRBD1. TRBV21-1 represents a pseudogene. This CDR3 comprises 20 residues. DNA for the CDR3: TGTGCCAGCAGCAAAAAGGCTACCGGGGACAGGGCAGCTGGGGCCAACGTCCTGACTTTC. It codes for CASSKKATGDRAAGANVLTF.

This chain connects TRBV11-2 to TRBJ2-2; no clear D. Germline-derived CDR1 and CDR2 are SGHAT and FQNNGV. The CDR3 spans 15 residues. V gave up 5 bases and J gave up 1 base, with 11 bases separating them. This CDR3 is CASSPAPGNTGELFF. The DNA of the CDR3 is TGTGCCAGCAGCCCCGCACCAGGGAACACCGGGGAGCTGTTTTTT. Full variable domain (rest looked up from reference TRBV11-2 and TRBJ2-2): EAGVAQSPRYKIIEKRQSVAFWCNPISGHATLYWYQQILGQGPKLLIQFQNNGVVDDSQLPKDRFSAERLKGVDSTLKIQPAKLEDSAVYLCASSPAPGNTGELFFGEGSRLTVL.

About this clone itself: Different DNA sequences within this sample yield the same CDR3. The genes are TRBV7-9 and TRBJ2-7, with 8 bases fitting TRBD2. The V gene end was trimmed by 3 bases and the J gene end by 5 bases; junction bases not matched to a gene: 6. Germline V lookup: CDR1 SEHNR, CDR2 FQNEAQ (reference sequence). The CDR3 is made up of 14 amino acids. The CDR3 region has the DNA TGTGCCAGCAGCTTGGGTCGGGGGGGCCACGAGCAGTACTTC. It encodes CASSLGRGGHEQYF.

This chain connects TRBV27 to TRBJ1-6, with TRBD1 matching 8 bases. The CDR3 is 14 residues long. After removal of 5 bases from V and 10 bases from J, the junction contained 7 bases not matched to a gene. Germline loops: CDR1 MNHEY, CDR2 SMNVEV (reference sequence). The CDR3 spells CASSPGQGRSPLHF. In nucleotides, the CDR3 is TGTGCCAGCAGTCCCGGACAGGGACGGTCACCCCTCCACTTT.

Here the CDR3 DNA reads TGTGCCATCAGTGGCGGGACTAGCGGGGGGGCCACAGATACGCAGTATTTT. It encodes CAISGGTSGGATDTQYF. The rearrangement joins TRBV10-3 to TRBJ2-3; 16 nucleotides align to TRBD2. Germline CDR1 and CDR2: ENHRY and SYGVKD. V shed 4 bases, J shed 2 bases, and the junction held 3 bases outside the gene matches. The CDR3 contains 17 residues.

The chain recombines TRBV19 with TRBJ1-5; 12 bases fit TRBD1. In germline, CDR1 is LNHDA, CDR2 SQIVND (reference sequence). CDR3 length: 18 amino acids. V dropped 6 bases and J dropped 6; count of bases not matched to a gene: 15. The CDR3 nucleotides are TGTGCCAGTAGGCTGGCCCCCGGGACAGGGGGCGACGGTCAGCCCCAGCATTTT. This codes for CASRLAPGTGGDGQPQHF. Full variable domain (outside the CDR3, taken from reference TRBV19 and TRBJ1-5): DGGITQSPKYLFRKEGQNVTLSCEQNLNHDAMYWYRQDPGQGLRLIYYSQIVNDFQKGDIAEGYSVSREKKESFPLTVTSAQKNPTAFYLCASRLAPGTGGDGQPQHFGDGTRLSIL.

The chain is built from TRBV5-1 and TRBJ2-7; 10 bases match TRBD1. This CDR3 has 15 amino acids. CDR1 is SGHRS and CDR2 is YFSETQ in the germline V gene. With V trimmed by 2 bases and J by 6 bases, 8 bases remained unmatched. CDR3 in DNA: TGCGCCAGCAGCTTAGTCGGGACAGGGGAAGGCGAGCAGTACTTC. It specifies CASSLVGTGEGEQYF.

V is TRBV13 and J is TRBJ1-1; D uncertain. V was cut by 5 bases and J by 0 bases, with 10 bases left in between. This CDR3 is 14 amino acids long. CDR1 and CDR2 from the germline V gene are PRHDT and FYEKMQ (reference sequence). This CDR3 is CASSHETVNTEAFF. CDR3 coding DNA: TGTGCCAGCAGCCACGAGACGGTGAACACTGAAGCTTTCTTT.